This TCR beta chain is from a study of siplizumab effects on memory and regulatory T cells. Assay used: immunoSEQ multiplex PCR; TCRdb lists only in-frame clones, some missing. This sample carries around 83,000 clones, 70% to 90% of them seen once, and the ten largest clones take roughly 14%. The clonotype comes from a human donor in good health. The sample consisted of CD4+ T cells sorted from blood.

The CDR3 region is CASSQDRPVTSGNTIYF. Here the CDR3 DNA reads TGTGCCAGCAGCCAAGATCGGCCAGTTACCTCTGGAAACACCATATATTTT. The chain joins TRBV14 to TRBJ1-3; unclear D gene. The length of the CDR3 is 17 residues. The V gene's germline CDR1 is SGHDN and CDR2 FVKESK. V lost 0 bases, J lost 0 bases, and 12 bases lay in between.